The 9 T cell receptor beta chains in this list originate from one sample, sequenced in a study of PD-1 blockade in classical Hodgkin lymphoma. Each patient relapsed following autologous stem cell transplantation, and prior brentuximab vedotin exposure differed. TCRdb keeps only in-frame clones here, not all; method: immunoSEQ multiplex PCR. Of 60,000 to 65,000 clones listed, around 89% were seen once; the top ten hold under 15%. The sample was peripheral blood mononuclear cells (PBMCs), taken at baseline. All receptors derive from a human donor with classical Hodgkin lymphoma.

The chain uses TRBV7-6 and TRBJ2-3; tentatively, D is TRBD1 or TRBD2 (5 bases each). This CDR3 has 14 residues. V was cut by 6 bases and J by 2 bases, with 12 bases left in between. Germline V gene data show CDR1 as SGHVS and CDR2 as FNYEAQ. The CDR3 region is CASSWGPATDTQYF. CDR3 sequence (DNA): TGTGCCAGCAGTTGGGGACCAGCCACAGATACGCAGTATTTT.

V gene TRBV5-1 combines with J gene TRBJ2-5; TRBD2 agrees at 9 bases. CDR1 is SGHRS and CDR2 is YFSETQ in the germline V gene. The CDR3 has 16 residues. V gave up 1 base and J gave up 1 base; unmatched junction bases: 5. The DNA of the CDR3 is TGCGCCAGCAGCTTGAGTAGCGGGGGACCCCAAGAGACCCAGTACTTC. Its translation is CASSLSSGGPQETQYF.

The chain is built from TRBV4-1 and TRBJ2-7; D might be TRBD1 (5 bases). The V end lost 0 bases, the J end lost 3 bases, and 15 bases lay between the germline ends. The CDR3 spans 16 residues. From germline, CDR1 is MGHRA and CDR2 YSYEKL. CDR3 residues: CASSQEGQAVFYEQYF. DNA of the CDR3: TGCGCCAGCAGCCAAGAGGGGCAGGCGGTTTTCTACGAGCAGTACTTC.

The J gene is TRBJ2-3, the V gene TRBV4-3; 16 bases line up with TRBD2. Unmatched junction bases numbered 5, after V lost 3 bases and J lost 5 bases. Germline V gene sequence: CDR1 LGHNA, CDR2 YSLEER. The length of the CDR3 is 17 residues. The CDR3: CASSQGLAGGHVDTQYF. In nucleotides, the CDR3 is TGCGCCAGCAGCCAGGGACTAGCGGGGGGGCATGTAGATACGCAGTATTTT.

The V call is TRBV27, the J call TRBJ2-7, with D possibly TRBD2 on 6 matching bases. Trimming left V 8 bases short and J 0 bases short, with 11 bases between. This CDR3 comprises 13 residues. Germline loops: CDR1 MNHEY, CDR2 SMNVEV (reference sequence). For the CDR3, the DNA is TGTGCCAGCCGCCGGGACTTCTCCTACGAGCAGTACTTC. Translating it yields CASRRDFSYEQYF.

As concerns this clone: The germline gene is not matched at one end of the junction; a read error may be the cause. This sequence joins TRBV18 and TRBJ1-4; D gene uncertain. Germline V gives CDR1 KGHSH, CDR2 LQKENI. The CDR3 is 18 residues long. CDR3 sequence reads: CASSPRPPFKGTNEKLFF. The CDR3 bases are TGTGCCAGCTCCCCACGGCCTCCCTTTAAGGGAACTAATGAAAAACTGTTTTTT.

The chain combines TRBV30 with TRBJ1-2; 7 bases map to TRBD1. This CDR3 contains 14 residues. The ends lost 5 bases at V and 4 bases at J; junction bases unmatched: 10. Germline-derived CDR1 and CDR2 are GTSNPN and SVGIG (reference sequence). CDR3 region: CAWARGPGLYGYTF. The CDR3 coding sequence is TGTGCCTGGGCGAGGGGGCCGGGGCTCTATGGCTACACCTTC.

The V and J genes are TRBV4-3 and TRBJ1-2; D unclear. Trimming shortened V by 1 base and J by 8 bases, and 14 bases separated the two germline ends. Germline CDR1 is LGHNA and CDR2 is YSLEER. The CDR3 length is 14 residues. This CDR3 is CASSQVDQNQGYTF. In nucleotides, the CDR3 is TGCGCCAGCAGCCAAGTCGACCAGAATCAAGGCTACACCTTC.

This sequence joins TRBV11-3 and TRBJ2-1, with D unresolved. The germline gives CDR1 SGHNT, CDR2 YENEEA. Trimming cost V 2 bases and J 0 bases, with 5 bases left between them. This CDR3 has 14 amino acids. As DNA, the CDR3 is TGTGCCAGCAGCTTAACGGACTCCTACAATGAGCAGTTCTTC. Translation gives CASSLTDSYNEQFF.